The TCR beta chain under discussion was sequenced for a study of Ad26.COV2.S vaccination and SARS-CoV-2 variants. For the study at large: Once, or twice with 56 days between doses, Ad26.COV2.S was given intramuscularly.

Sequencing used immunoSEQ multiplex PCR; TCRdb keeps in-frame clones, though not all of them. The sample records around 420,000 clones, roughly 90% being singletons. Concerning this clone: Its antigen is unknown.

Whole-study results and caveats: Substantial response breadth was reportedly seen for spike-specific CD8+ and CD4+ T cells after vaccination. The placebo group had lower spike-specific TCR breadth than the vaccine recipients did.

Treatment here: some 20 received Ad26.COV2.S at low or high dose, single or two shots; several received placebo; per-sample allocation not given. Day 63 after the first injection of vaccine or placebo was the sampling time. Built on an Ad26 vector, the vaccine expressed Wuhan-strain SARS-CoV-2 spike. Deletions cut 3 bases from V and 0 bases from J, with 9 bases between. Looked up from germline, CDR1 is GTSNPN and CDR2 is SVGIG (reference sequence). The CDR3 runs to 15 residues. This clonotype originated in a person between 18 and 60 years old who received the Ad26.COV2.S COVID-19 vaccine or a placebo. The sample in question was peripheral blood, obtained in a trial of Ad26.COV2.S vaccine versus placebo. The V gene is TRBV30, the J gene TRBJ2-6; no clear D. The CDR3, as DNA: TGTGCCTGGAGCGATAGGGTCTCTGGGGCCAACGTCCTGACTTTC. Translation: CAWSDRVSGANVLTF.